Below are 16 T cell receptor beta chains sequenced from a single sample in a study of Ad26.COV2.S vaccination and SARS-CoV-2 variants. Generated by immunoSEQ multiplex PCR, the TCRdb table keeps only in-frame clones and is missing some. Counted here are roughly 400,000 clones, less than 95% occurring once; the ten biggest clones make up roughly 4.3%. Sample treatment: roughly 19 received Ad26.COV2.S at low or high dose, single or two shots; roughly five received placebo; per-sample allocation not given. Repertoires come from day 63 after the first vaccine or placebo injection. The sample consisted of peripheral blood, taken in a trial of Ad26.COV2.S vaccine versus placebo. The receptors were gathered from a person aged 18-60 years who received the Ad26.COV2.S COVID-19 vaccine or a placebo.

The chain links TRBV3-1 (or the pseudogene TRBV3-2) to TRBJ1-5; the D is unclear. From germline, CDR1 is LGHDT and CDR2 YNNKEL (reference sequence). The V gene lost 3 bases and the J gene lost 4 bases, with 10 bases spanning the gap. CDR3 length equals 14 residues. The CDR3 is CASSHPPANQPQHF. CDR3 DNA sequence: TGTGCCAGCAGCCACCCCCCGGCGAATCAGCCCCAGCATTTT.

This clone was observed a few times. This chain links TRBV5-1 with TRBJ2-1; D is possibly TRBD1 (6 bases). Germline V gene lookup returns CDR1 SGHRS and CDR2 YFSETQ. V lost 4 bases, J lost 6 bases, and 8 bases lay in between. This CDR3 contains 12 residues. The CDR3 DNA reads TGCGCCAGCAGCCCGGACAGCAATGAGCAGTTCTTC. Translation gives CASSPDSNEQFF.

The rearrangement joins TRBV3-1 (or the pseudogene TRBV3-2) to TRBJ1-5; 7 bases agree with TRBD1. Per the germline V gene, CDR1 is LGHDT and CDR2 is YNNKEL (reference sequence). After removal of 0 bases from V and 6 bases from J, the junction contained 11 bases not matched to a gene. CDR3 length: 17 residues. The CDR3 sequence is CASSQDLGRGRSQPQHF. CDR3 nucleotides: TGTGCCAGCAGCCAAGATCTTGGCAGGGGGAGAAGTCAGCCCCAGCATTTT.

The rearrangement links TRBV4-1 to TRBJ2-4, with TRBD2 matching over 10 bases. This CDR3 comprises 16 residues. The junction had 2 bases not matched to a gene; V was cut back by 3 bases and J by 0 bases. Germline lookup yields CDR1 MGHRA and CDR2 YSYEKL. The CDR3 sequence is CASSHTSGVAKNIQYF. The CDR3 DNA is TGCGCCAGCAGCCATACTAGCGGGGTAGCCAAAAACATTCAGTACTTC.

In its sample, this clone was seen a few times. The chain employs TRBV6-5 and TRBJ1-5; D not resolved. V gave up 0 bases and J gave up 2 bases, with 8 bases separating them. The CDR3 runs 15 residues. Germline V gene sequence: CDR1 MNHEY, CDR2 SVGAGI. The CDR3 bases are TGTGCCAGCAGTTACTCGCGGGGAGGCAATCAGCCCCAGCATTTT. Its translation is CASSYSRGGNQPQHF.

V and J are TRBV2 and TRBJ2-3; D remains unclear. This CDR3 region has 13 residues. V was clipped by 7 bases and J by 6 bases, with 14 bases between them. Germline V gives CDR1 SNHLY, CDR2 FYNNEI. The CDR3 sequence: CASKSNWADTQYF. The DNA of the CDR3 is TGTGCCAGCAAAAGTAACTGGGCGGATACGCAGTATTTT.

The chain links TRBV11-2 to TRBJ2-3; no clear D gene. Trimming shortened V by 2 bases and J by 0 bases, and 12 bases separated the two germline ends. This CDR3 has 16 residues. The germline V gene has CDR1 SGHAT and CDR2 FQNNGV. The CDR3, as DNA: TGTGCCAGCAGCTTATTGGGAAGGCCCAGCACAGATACGCAGTATTTT. The encoded protein is CASSLLGRPSTDTQYF.

The gene calls are TRBV13 and TRBJ2-3; D gene uncertain. Germline CDR1 and CDR2: PRHDT and FYEKMQ (reference sequence). This CDR3 has 12 amino acids. Trimming pared 3 bases from V and 9 bases from J, leaving 10 bases between. The CDR3 coding sequence is TGTGCCAGCAGCTTTGAAGGAGAAACGCAGTATTTT. Translated, it gives CASSFEGETQYF.

The chain links TRBV7-9 to TRBJ1-1, with D unresolved. V was clipped by 5 bases and J by 1 base, with 20 bases between them. The CDR3 consists of 17 residues. Germline V lookup: CDR1 SEHNR, CDR2 FQNEAQ (reference sequence). The CDR3 DNA follows: TGTGCCAGCAGCCACCGAGGCCCTCTCACACCGAACACTGAAGCTTTCTTT. This codes for CASSHRGPLTPNTEAFF.

This chain joins TRBV28 and TRBJ2-7, with 11 bases matching TRBD2. CDR3 size: 17 residues. Germline CDR1 reads MDHEN; CDR2 reads SYDVKM. V lost 5 bases to trimming and J lost 6 bases; unmatched junction nucleotides: 15. The CDR3 bases are TGTGCCAGCAGTCCGCCCCGGGGGCTAGCGGGAGGTAGCGAGCAGTACTTC. Protein: CASSPPRGLAGGSEQYF.

The rearrangement joins TRBV6-1 to TRBJ2-7; 9 nucleotides align to TRBD2. The CDR3 spans 17 residues. V shed 1 base and J 5 bases; nucleotides not matched to a gene: 12. The germline gives CDR1 MNHNS, CDR2 SASEGT. CDR3 bases: TGTGCCAGCAGTGAAGAACTCAGCGGGAGGTTTGGGAACGAGCAGTACTTC. Amino acids: CASSEELSGRFGNEQYF.

The gene calls are TRBV6-5 and TRBJ2-1; the match to TRBD2 covers 8 bases. Germline lookup yields CDR1 MNHEY and CDR2 SVGAGI. The CDR3 totals 11 residues. V shed 8 bases and J 7 bases; nucleotides not matched to a gene: 1. The CDR3 reads CASQRGNEQFF. The CDR3 bases are TGTGCCAGCCAGCGGGGGAATGAGCAGTTCTTC.

CDR3 residues: CASSMGRPYAPGQPQHF. The CDR3 DNA is TGTGCCAGTAGTATGGGGAGGCCTTACGCCCCGGGGCAGCCCCAGCATTTT. The chain recombines TRBV19 with TRBJ1-5; D is ambiguous. V lost 3 bases, J lost 7 bases, and 22 bases lay in between. Germline assignment: CDR1 LNHDA and CDR2 SQIVND (reference sequence). CDR3 length equals 17 residues.

This chain joins TRBV11-1 and TRBJ1-1; D is possibly TRBD1 (5 bases). The CDR3 contains 13 residues. Germline values: CDR1 SGHAT, CDR2 FQDESV (reference sequence). V was shortened by 4 bases and J by 0 bases, with 6 bases between the two germline ends. This chain's CDR3 is CASSWGMNTEAFF. CDR3 bases: TGTGCCAGCAGCTGGGGGATGAACACTGAAGCTTTCTTT.

The rearrangement uses TRBV9 and TRBJ1-4; D gene ambiguous. Germline V lookup: CDR1 SGDLS, CDR2 YYNGEE. Between the trimmed V and J ends, which lost 0 bases and 5 bases, there was a span of 8 bases. The CDR3 runs 14 residues. CDR3 sequence: CASSVGAENEKLFF. The CDR3 nucleotides read TGTGCCAGCAGCGTAGGGGCAGAAAATGAAAAACTGTTTTTT.

This clone appeared a single time. The genes are TRBV7-9 and TRBJ2-1, with D possibly being TRBD1 or TRBD2 (5 bases each). The V end lost 1 base, the J end lost 0 bases, and 19 bases lay between the germline ends. Germline CDR1 reads SEHNR; CDR2 reads FQNEAQ (reference sequence). CDR3 length: 19 residues. CDR3 residues: CASSLVAGTVRSSYNEQFF. The CDR3, as DNA: TGTGCCAGCAGCTTAGTCGCTGGGACCGTCAGGAGCTCCTACAATGAGCAGTTCTTC.